This note documents a single T cell receptor (beta chain) sequence. Its antigen is currently unknown. The sample holds other DNA sequences that translate to the same CDR3. Among the donors, all were Caucasian adults who lived in Nashville, Tennessee. This sample was included in a study of shared clonotypes between healthy human individuals. Study-level background: For every donor, three CD4 naive, three CD4 memory, two CD8 naive and one CD8 memory plates were used.

Some clones are missing from TCRdb's copy, which holds only in-frame ones; the method was immunoSEQ multiplex PCR. The repertoire has some 1 million clones, about 70% of them found once; the top ten carry roughly 1.5%. Trimming removed 6 bases from V and 1 base from J, with 9 bases in between. The CDR3 contains 14 residues. Germline CDR1 KGHSH, CDR2 LQKENI. Findings and limits, study-wide: The study found lower generation probabilities in non-shared clonotypes than in those shared by all four donors.

The genes are TRBV18 and TRBJ1-4; D gene ambiguous. This TCR derives from a man between 18 and 35 years old in good health. The sample comprised memory CD4+ T cells sorted from blood. Subset of the sample: CD45RA-negative fraction. As DNA, the CDR3 is TGTGCCAGCTCCCCCGGGGTAACTAATGAAAAACTGTTTTTT. This sequence encodes CASSPGVTNEKLFF.